These 9 T cell receptor beta chains were sequenced from one sample in a study of blood T cell repertoires in COVID-19. This table comes from immunoSEQ multiplex PCR, and its TCRdb copy is limited to in-frame clones, with some not included. This table holds tens of thousands of clones, about 91% found once. The sequencing sample was made of peripheral blood. Source of these receptors: a man aged 65 to 79 with active COVID-19.

This clone was counted once. The chain combines TRBV5-1 with TRBJ2-3; no reliable D call. The CDR3 extends over 12 amino acids. V shed 4 bases and J shed 0 bases, with 3 bases lying between them. CDR1 and CDR2 (germline): SGHRS, YFSETQ. In DNA form, the CDR3 reads TGCGCCAGCAGCCAAAGCACAGATACGCAGTATTTT. As protein: CASSQSTDTQYF. Combining the CDR3 with reference TRBV5-1 and TRBJ2-3 gives the whole variable domain KAGVTQTPRYLIKTRGQQVTLSCSPISGHRSVSWYQQTPGQGLQFLFEYFSETQRNKGNFPGRFSGRQFSNSRSEMNVSTLELGDSALYLCASSQSTDTQYFGPGTRLTVL.

The CDR3 nucleotides are TGTGCCGGTCGGAAACCAGGGGGCTACGAGCAGTACTTC. Protein product: CAGRKPGGYEQYF. V gene TRBV28 combines with J gene TRBJ2-7; TRBD1 matches 7 bases. The CDR3 has 13 amino acids. The junction had 10 bases not matched to a gene; V was cut back by 11 bases and J by 3 bases. Per germline, CDR1 MDHEN and CDR2 SYDVKM. Looking up the rest from reference TRBV28 and TRBJ2-7 gives the full variable domain: DVKVTQSSRYLVKRTGEKVFLECVQDMDHENMFWYRQDPGLGLRLIYFSYDVKMKEKGDIPEGYSVSREKKERFSLILESASTNQTSMYLCAGRKPGGYEQYFGPGTRLTVT.

V gene TRBV11-2 combines with J gene TRBJ1-6; the match to TRBD1 covers 10 bases. Germline CDR1 is SGHAT and CDR2 is FQNNGV. The CDR3 is 14 residues long. The V and J ends lost 5 bases and 15 bases, in that order; junction bases with no gene match: 10. CDR3 DNA: TGTGCCAGCAGCCCGCCCGGGACAGGGGACCTCCTCCACTTT. As protein: CASSPPGTGDLLHF.

The chain uses TRBV7-8 and TRBJ2-2; weak D call: TRBD2 (7 bases). The germline V and J ends were trimmed by 6 bases and 10 bases, with 12 bases remaining between them. Per the germline V gene, CDR1 is SGHVS and CDR2 is FQNEAQ. This CDR3 has 12 residues. CDR3 region: CASSRGAEELFF. The CDR3 coding sequence is TGTGCCAGCAGTCGGGGGGCCGAGGAGCTGTTTTTT.

The V call is TRBV5-1, the J call TRBJ1-1; TRBD1 might be the D (6 bases). CDR1 and CDR2 (germline): SGHRS, YFSETQ. V was trimmed by 4 bases and J by 2 bases, leaving 12 bases between them. The CDR3 covers 14 residues. Here the CDR3 reads CASSLTGGNTEAFF. CDR3 nucleotide sequence: TGCGCCAGCAGCCTGACAGGAGGTAACACTGAAGCTTTCTTT. Complete variable domain (other parts from reference TRBV5-1 and TRBJ1-1): KAGVTQTPRYLIKTRGQQVTLSCSPISGHRSVSWYQQTPGQGLQFLFEYFSETQRNKGNFPGRFSGRQFSNSRSEMNVSTLELGDSALYLCASSLTGGNTEAFFGQGTRLTVV.

Turning to this clone: Additional DNA sequences in this sample encode the identical CDR3. The genes are TRBV12-3 or TRBV12-4 and TRBJ2-2; D uncertain. This CDR3 spans 12 amino acids. Trimming cost V 3 bases and J 6 bases, with 5 bases left between them. The CDR3 sequence: CASSFYPGELFF. The CDR3 bases are TGTGCCAGCAGTTTCTATCCCGGGGAGCTGTTTTTT.

The J gene is TRBJ2-5, the V gene TRBV19; 7 nucleotides align to TRBD2. CDR3 length equals 16 residues. Germline V gene data show CDR1 as LNHDA and CDR2 as SQIVND (reference sequence). Germline trimming cut 5 bases from V and 2 bases from J; bases unmatched to any gene: 11. The CDR3 sequence: CASSFVKAGLQETQYF. CDR3 nucleotide sequence: TGTGCCAGTAGTTTCGTCAAAGCGGGGCTTCAAGAGACCCAGTACTTC.

This chain links TRBV10-3 with TRBJ1-6; the match to TRBD1 covers 10 bases. Germline CDR1 is ENHRY and CDR2 is SYGVKD. The CDR3 is 14 residues long. V lost 6 bases and J lost 8; bases outside the gene matches: 4. CDR3 nucleotide sequence: TGTGCCATCAGAGGGACAGGGGAGTATTCACCCCTCCACTTT. Translation gives CAIRGTGEYSPLHF.

The chain couples TRBV11-2 to TRBJ2-3, with D maybe TRBD2 (7 bases). The CDR3 has 19 amino acids. Germline CDR1 SGHAT, CDR2 FQNNGV. The V and J ends lost 4 bases and 2 bases respectively, with 25 bases between them. CDR3 DNA sequence: TGTGCCAGCAGCTCCCCCTCCGGGGGGACATCTTTGCTCACAGATACGCAGTATTTT. The encoded protein is CASSSPSGGTSLLTDTQYF.